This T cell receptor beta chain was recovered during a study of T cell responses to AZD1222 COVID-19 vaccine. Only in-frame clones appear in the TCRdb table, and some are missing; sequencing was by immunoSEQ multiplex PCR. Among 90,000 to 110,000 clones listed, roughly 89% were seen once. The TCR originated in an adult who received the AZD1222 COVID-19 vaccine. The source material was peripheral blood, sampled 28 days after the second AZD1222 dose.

The CDR3 is CASSLTGARYTF. CDR3 DNA sequence: TGTGCCAGCAGTTTAACAGGGGCTCGCTACACCTTC. This chain connects TRBV28 to TRBJ1-2; 7 bases are a match to TRBD1. Germline V CDR1 and CDR2: MDHEN, SYDVKM. This CDR3 is built from 12 residues. J lost 9 bases, V lost 2 bases, and 3 bases had no gene match.